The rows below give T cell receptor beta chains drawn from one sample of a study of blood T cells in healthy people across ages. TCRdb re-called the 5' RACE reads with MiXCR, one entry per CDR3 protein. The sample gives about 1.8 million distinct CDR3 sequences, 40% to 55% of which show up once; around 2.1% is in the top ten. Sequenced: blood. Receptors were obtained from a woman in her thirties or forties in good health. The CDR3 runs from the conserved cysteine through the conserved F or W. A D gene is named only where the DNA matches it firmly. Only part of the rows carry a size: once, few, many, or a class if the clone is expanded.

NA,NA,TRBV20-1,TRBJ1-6,CSARTSGSPLHF,TGCAGTGCTAGAACGAGTGGGTCACCCCTCCACTTT
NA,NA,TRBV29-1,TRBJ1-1,CSVLSRGNTEAFF,TGCAGCGTTCTATCACGGGGAAACACTGAAGCTTTCTTT
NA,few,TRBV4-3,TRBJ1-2,CASSQSGFGGYTF,TGCGCCAGCAGCCAGTCGGGATTCGGAGGCTACACCTTC
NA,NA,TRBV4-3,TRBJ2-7,CASSAGQGTHYEQYF,TGCGCCAGCAGCGCCGGCCAGGGGACACATTACGAGCAGTACTTC
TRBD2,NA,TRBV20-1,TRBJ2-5,CSARDQTSGAELRETQYF,TGCAGTGCTAGAGATCAAACTAGCGGGGCCGAACTCCGCGAGACCCAGTACTTC
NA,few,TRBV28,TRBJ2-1,CASSLEATYNEQFF,TGTGCCAGCAGTTTAGAGGCTACCTACAATGAGCAGTTCTTC
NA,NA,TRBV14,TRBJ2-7,CASSRVAVSSYEQYF,TGTGCCAGCAGCAGGGTGGCGGTTAGCTCCTACGAGCAGTACTTC
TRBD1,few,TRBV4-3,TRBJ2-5,CASSQDGDSQETQYF,TGCGCCAGCAGCCAAGACGGGGACAGTCAAGAGACCCAGTACTTC
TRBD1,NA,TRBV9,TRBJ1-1,CASSAAGTVNTEAFF,TGTGCCAGCAGCGCCGCCGGGACAGTTAACACTGAAGCTTTCTTT
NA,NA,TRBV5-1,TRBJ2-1,CASSLVSGPEGEQFF,TGCGCCAGCAGCTTGGTCAGCGGACCTGAGGGGGAGCAGTTCTTC
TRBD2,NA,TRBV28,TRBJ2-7,CASTEAGDEKQYF,TGTGCCAGCACGGAAGCGGGGGACGAGAAGCAGTACTTC
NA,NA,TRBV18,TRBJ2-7,CASSPPSDSYEQYF,TGTGCCAGCTCACCACCTAGCGACTCCTATGAGCAGTACTTC
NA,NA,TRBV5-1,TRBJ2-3,CASSQRDSGTDTLYF,TGCGCCAGCAGCCAGAGGGATTCTGGCACAGATACGCTGTATTTT
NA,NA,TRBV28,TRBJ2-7,CASSKTVSYEQYF,TGTGCCAGCAGTAAAACTGTCTCCTACGAGCAGTACTTC
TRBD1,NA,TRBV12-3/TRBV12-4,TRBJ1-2,CASSLRGQGFQFGYTF,TGTGCCAGCAGTTTACGGGGACAGGGGTTTCAATTTGGCTACACCTTC
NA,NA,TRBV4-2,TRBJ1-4,CASSLSETNEKLFF,TGTGCCAGCAGTCTTTCAGAGACTAATGAAAAACTGTTTTTT
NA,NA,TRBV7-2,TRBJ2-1,CASSSKYEQFF,TGTGCCAGCAGCTCGAAATATGAGCAGTTCTTC
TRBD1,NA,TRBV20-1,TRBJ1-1,CSAKDRVGTEAFF,TGCAGTGCTAAGGACAGGGTAGGAACTGAAGCTTTCTTT
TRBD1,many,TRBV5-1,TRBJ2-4,CASSYGTGGKNIQYF,TGCGCCAGCAGCTACGGGACAGGGGGCAAAAACATTCAGTACTTC
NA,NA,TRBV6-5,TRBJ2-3,CASRIAGQHTDTQYF,TGTGCCAGCAGGATCGCGGGACAGCACACAGATACGCAGTATTTT
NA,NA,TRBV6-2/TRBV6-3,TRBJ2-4,CASSARLDRLKNIQYF,TGTGCCAGCAGTGCTAGACTCGATCGCCTGAAAAACATTCAGTACTTC
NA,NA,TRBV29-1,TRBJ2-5,CSVEGGHQETQYF,TGCAGCGTTGAGGGGGGCCACCAAGAGACCCAGTACTTC
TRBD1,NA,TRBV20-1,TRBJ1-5,CSATGQLSNQPQHF,TGCAGTGCAACGGGACAGCTAAGCAATCAGCCCCAGCATTTT
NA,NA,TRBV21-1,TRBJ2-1,CASSIDLIVWSYNEQFF,TGTGCCAGCAGCATCGATTTGATTGTTTGGTCCTACAATGAGCAGTTCTTC
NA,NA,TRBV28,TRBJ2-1,CASSFGGGAKDEQFF,TGTGCCAGCAGTTTCGGAGGGGGGGCTAAGGATGAGCAGTTCTTC
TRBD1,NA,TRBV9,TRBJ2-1,CASSVWTGVSDEQFF,TGTGCCAGCAGCGTCTGGACAGGGGTGTCCGATGAGCAGTTCTTC
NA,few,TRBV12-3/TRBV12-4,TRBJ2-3,CASSRLEMGTDTQYF,TGTGCCAGCAGTAGACTAGAAATGGGCACAGATACGCAGTATTTT
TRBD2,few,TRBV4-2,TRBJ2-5,CASSQDTGGPETQYF,TGTGCCAGCAGCCAAGACACGGGGGGGCCGGAGACCCAGTACTTC
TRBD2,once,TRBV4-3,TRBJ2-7,CASSQGLAGGPSDEQYF,TGCGCCAGCAGCCAAGGCCTAGCGGGGGGTCCCTCCGACGAGCAGTACTTC
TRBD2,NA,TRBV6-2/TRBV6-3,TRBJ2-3,CASSSGLAAVDTQYF,TGTGCCAGCAGTTCGGGACTAGCGGCGGTAGATACGCAGTATTTT
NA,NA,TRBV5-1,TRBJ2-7,CASSLDGTDYEQYF,TGTGCCAGCAGCTTAGATGGGACGGACTACGAGCAGTACTTC
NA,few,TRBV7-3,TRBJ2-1,CASSLFRSSYNEQFF,TGTGCCAGCAGCTTATTCAGGAGCTCCTACAATGAGCAGTTCTTC
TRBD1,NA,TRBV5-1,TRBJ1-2,CASSPGDSGLYGYTF,TGCGCCAGCAGCCCCGGGGACAGTGGGCTCTATGGCTACACCTTC
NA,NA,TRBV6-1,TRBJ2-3,CASSEALGGFTGTQYF,TGTGCCAGCAGTGAAGCGCTTGGAGGATTCACAGGTACGCAGTATTTT
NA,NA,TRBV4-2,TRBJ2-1,CASSQDGGVASGQFF,TGTGCCAGCAGCCAAGATGGGGGAGTGGCGTCCGGGCAGTTCTTC
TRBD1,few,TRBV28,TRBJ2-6,CASSFGTGFTGANVLTF,TGTGCCAGCAGTTTTGGGACAGGGTTTACTGGGGCCAACGTCCTGACTTTC
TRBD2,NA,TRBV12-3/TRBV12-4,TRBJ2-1,CASSLLAGDINEQFF,TGTGCCAGCAGTTTACTAGCGGGGGACATCAATGAGCAGTTCTTC
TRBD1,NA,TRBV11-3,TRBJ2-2,CASSLEGTDFTGELFF,TGTGCCAGCAGCTTAGAGGGGACAGATTTCACCGGGGAGCTGTTTTTT
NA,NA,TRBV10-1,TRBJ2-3,CASSDASGAFTDTQYF,TGCGCCAGCAGTGATGCGTCAGGGGCCTTCACAGATACGCAGTATTTT
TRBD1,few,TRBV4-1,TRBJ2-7,CASSQRTGKGYEQYF,TGCGCCAGCAGCCAAAGGACAGGGAAGGGATACGAGCAGTACTTC
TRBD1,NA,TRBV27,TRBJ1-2,CASSPVQQGVGVVGYTF,TGTGCCAGCAGTCCAGTACAACAGGGGGTGGGAGTAGTTGGCTACACCTTC